One sample yielded the 26 T cell receptor beta chains listed below, sequenced in a study of identical twins. TCRdb reanalysed the 5' RACE reads using MiXCR and keeps one entry per CDR3 protein. The sample shows 300,000 to 400,000 distinct CDR3 sequences, approximately 10% of them seen only once. The sequenced material came from naive T cells sorted from blood. These receptors all come from a woman between 50 and 59 years old in good health.

This clonotype was counted a few times. The chain uses TRBV3-1 and TRBJ1-2; D is unresolved. The V gene's germline CDR1 is LGHDT and CDR2 YNNKEL (reference sequence). The CDR3 is made up of 14 amino acids. Between the trimmed V and J ends, which lost 0 bases and 2 bases, there was a span of 7 bases. The CDR3 DNA follows: TGTGCCAGCAGCCAAGAAGGCTTCAACTATGGCTACACCTTC. This gives the protein CASSQEGFNYGYTF.

This clonotype occurred a few times. V is TRBV20-1 and J is TRBJ2-1; TRBD2 matches 7 bases. The trim removed 4 bases at V and 4 bases at J, leaving 7 bases unmatched. Germline V gene data show CDR1 as DFQATT and CDR2 as SNEGSKA (reference sequence). This CDR3 has 14 residues. The CDR3 DNA sequence: TGCAGTGCTATGATTGGGAGGGCTTACAATGAGCAGTTCTTC. This gives the protein CSAMIGRAYNEQFF.

In its sample, this clonotype was seen many times. This rearrangement joins TRBV29-1 to TRBJ2-7; D is ambiguous. The CDR3 extends over 13 amino acids. Trimming took off 0 bases at V and 0 bases at J, with 6 bases between the two ends. Looked up from germline, CDR1 is SQVTM and CDR2 is ANQGSEA. DNA for the CDR3: TGCAGCGTTGAAGACTCCAGCTCCTACGAGCAGTACTTC. Translated: CSVEDSSSYEQYF.

This clonotype has more than one count but fewer than ten. This chain links TRBV14 with TRBJ2-2; D is uncertain. CDR3 size: 13 residues. Per the germline V gene, CDR1 is SGHDN and CDR2 is FVKESK. With 3 bases removed from V and 6 bases from J, the gap between germline ends came to 8 bases. Here the CDR3 DNA reads TGTGCCAGCAGCCAGATAGCCTCCGGGGAGCTGTTTTTT. Its translation is CASSQIASGELFF.

The CDR3 DNA is TGTGCCACCAGAAAAGAACTGAGCTCCTACAATGAGCAGTTCTTC. Translation: CATRKELSSYNEQFF. The chain couples TRBV27 to TRBJ2-1, with D unclear. Trimming removed 10 bases from V and 0 bases from J, with 16 bases in between. The CDR3 runs to 15 residues. CDR1 is MNHEY and CDR2 is SMNVEV in the germline V gene (reference sequence).

This clonotype turned up a few times. The V and J genes are TRBV12-3 or TRBV12-4 and TRBJ2-7, with D possibly TRBD2 on 5 matching bases. The CDR3 covers 14 residues. V lost 6 bases and J 5 bases, leaving 17 bases between the germline ends. The CDR3 DNA sequence: TGTGCCAGCAGCGAGGGAGAGAGTCCCCACGAGCAGTACTTC. Its translation: CASSEGESPHEQYF.

This clonotype was recorded many times. The chain employs TRBV10-3 and TRBJ2-5; unclear D gene. V was clipped by 6 bases and J by 5 bases, with 10 bases between them. Germline lookup yields CDR1 ENHRY and CDR2 SYGVKD. The CDR3 totals 12 residues. The CDR3 coding sequence is TGTGCCATCAGCCTAGGGCAGGAGACCCAGTACTTC. Its protein product is CAISLGQETQYF.

At least ten counts were recorded for this clonotype. The chain recombines TRBV20-1 with TRBJ2-1; a possible D gene is TRBD2 (5 bases). Trimming removed 3 bases from V and 7 bases from J, with 7 bases in between. CDR1 DFQATT and CDR2 SNEGSKA come from the germline V gene (reference sequence). There are 11 residues in the CDR3. This chain's CDR3 is CSASVANEQFF. The CDR3 nucleotides are TGCAGTGCTAGCGTAGCGAATGAGCAGTTCTTC.

The chain recombines TRBV6-5 with TRBJ2-3, with 13 bases lining up with TRBD2. Germline CDR1 and CDR2: MNHEY and SVGAGI. The CDR3 is made up of 18 amino acids. The junction had 12 bases not matched to a gene; V was cut back by 6 bases and J by 3 bases. DNA of the CDR3: TGTGCCAGCAGCCGCGGGCCGGGACTAGCGGGACGGACAGATACGCAGTATTTT. It is translated as CASSRGPGLAGRTDTQYF.

The rearrangement links TRBV29-1 to TRBJ2-1, with D perhaps assigned TRBD1 or TRBD2 (9 bases each). The length of the CDR3 is 16 residues. Trimming took 6 bases from V and 12 from J, leaving 30 bases between them. Looked up from germline, CDR1 is SQVTM and CDR2 is ANQGSEA. Here the CDR3 DNA reads TGCAGCGTCGACCCACAGGGGGCGGCTAGCGGGGTAGGGCAGTTCTTC. Translation gives CSVDPQGAASGVGQFF.

V usage is TRBV29-1 and J usage is TRBJ1-2; 8 nucleotides agree with TRBD1. The CDR3 runs 15 residues. Per the germline V gene, CDR1 is SQVTM and CDR2 is ANQGSEA. J gave up 7 bases and V 4 bases, and 14 bases lay outside the gene matches. CDR3 coding DNA: TGCAGCGTTGTCGCCCCAGGACAGGGAAAAGCTGGCTACACCTTC. Amino acid sequence: CSVVAPGQGKAGYTF.

The chain couples TRBV9 to TRBJ2-7; TRBD2 matches 15 bases. Trimming took 2 bases from V and 5 from J; bases not matched to a gene: 5. The CDR3 is 16 residues long. Germline assignment: CDR1 SGDLS and CDR2 YYNGEE. CDR3 sequence reads: CASSVGLAGGQDEQYF. CDR3 in DNA: TGTGCCAGCAGCGTGGGACTAGCGGGAGGCCAAGACGAGCAGTACTTC.

The J gene is TRBJ2-5, the V gene TRBV29-1; maybe TRBD1 (6 bases). Trimming left V 5 bases short and J 1 base short, with 8 bases between. The CDR3 is made up of 12 amino acids. Per germline, CDR1 SQVTM and CDR2 ANQGSEA. The CDR3 region has the DNA TGCAGCGTTCGGACAGTCCAAGAGACCCAGTACTTC. It codes for CSVRTVQETQYF.

This chain connects TRBV7-9 to TRBJ2-1; 16 nucleotides match TRBD2. V gave up 5 bases and J gave up 6 bases; unmatched junction bases: 13. The CDR3 consists of 19 residues. CDR1 is SEHNR, CDR2 FQNEAQ, per germline (reference sequence). DNA of the CDR3: TGTGCCAGCAGCCCCGGGACTAGCGGGAGGGGCCTACAGGGCAATGAGCAGTTCTTC. The encoded protein is CASSPGTSGRGLQGNEQFF.

The rearrangement uses TRBV6-5 and TRBJ2-5, with a tentative D call TRBD2 (6 bases). Trimming cost V 4 bases and J 5 bases, with 14 bases left between them. The CDR3 runs 14 residues. Germline CDR1 reads MNHEY; CDR2 reads SVGAGI. The CDR3 region is CASSSSASWETQYF. The DNA for the CDR3 is TGTGCCAGCAGTTCTAGCGCATCATGGGAGACCCAGTACTTC.

This clonotype was recorded at least ten times. The V gene is TRBV5-1, the J gene TRBJ2-5, with 9 bases fitting TRBD2. The CDR3 runs to 16 residues. Unmatched junction bases numbered 11, after V lost 4 bases and J lost 4 bases. The germline V gene has CDR1 SGHRS and CDR2 YFSETQ. CDR3 loop: CASSGGLAGVPETQYF. The DNA for the CDR3 is TGCGCCAGCAGCGGCGGGTTAGCGGGAGTCCCAGAGACCCAGTACTTC. Drawing the rest from reference TRBV5-1 and TRBJ2-5, the complete variable domain is KAGVTQTPRYLIKTRGQQVTLSCSPISGHRSVSWYQQTPGQGLQFLFEYFSETQRNKGNFPGRFSGRQFSNSRSEMNVSTLELGDSALYLCASSGGLAGVPETQYFGPGTRLLVL.

This clonotype was counted only a few times. The chain combines TRBV20-1 with TRBJ2-3, with 10 bases lining up with TRBD2. Germline V gene data show CDR1 as DFQATT and CDR2 as SNEGSKA (reference sequence). This CDR3 comprises 16 residues. With 6 bases clipped from V and 1 base from J, the junction kept 10 bases outside the gene matches. CDR3 sequence reads: CSAFHGTSGGTDTQYF. For the CDR3, the DNA is TGCAGTGCCTTCCACGGAACTAGCGGGGGCACAGATACGCAGTATTTT.

This clonotype has more than one count but fewer than ten. The V gene is TRBV12-3 or TRBV12-4, the J gene TRBJ2-1; 10 bases match TRBD2. The CDR3 is made up of 15 amino acids. Germline trimming cut 6 bases from V and 6 bases from J; bases unmatched to any gene: 8. CDR3: CASRTIAGGSNEQFF. CDR3 in DNA: TGTGCCAGCAGGACCATAGCGGGAGGCTCCAATGAGCAGTTCTTC.

This clonotype was recorded a few times. The rearrangement joins TRBV27 to TRBJ2-7; TRBD1 agrees at 7 bases. V was clipped by 5 bases and J by 3 bases; unmatched bases: 13. The CDR3 is made up of 16 amino acids. Looked up from germline, CDR1 is MNHEY and CDR2 is SMNVEV (reference sequence). CDR3 sequence reads: CASSPPKKDRFYEQYV. For the CDR3, the DNA is TGTGCCAGCAGTCCGCCAAAAAAGGACAGGTTCTACGAGCAGTACGTC.

This chain links TRBV2 with TRBJ2-3; TRBD1 is a possible D gene (6 bases). Trimming stripped 6 bases from V and 5 bases from J, with 18 bases between. Germline CDR1 and CDR2: SNHLY and FYNNEI. This CDR3 comprises 15 residues. The CDR3 nucleotides are TGTGCCAGCAGAGGATACAGGGAGTATGGAGATACGCAGTATTTT. Its protein product is CASRGYREYGDTQYF.

This clonotype was seen many times. This rearrangement joins TRBV6-5 to TRBJ2-2; no clear D. The CDR3 has 18 residues. Trimming removed 4 bases at V and 0 bases at J, with 18 bases between. In germline, CDR1 is MNHEY, CDR2 SVGAGI. For the CDR3, the DNA is TGTGCCAGCAGTTCCTACTTTCGAGTGACAACGAACACCGGGGAGCTGTTTTTT. Protein sequence: CASSSYFRVTTNTGELFF.

At least ten counts were recorded for this clonotype. The gene calls are TRBV6-1 and TRBJ1-1; D perhaps matches TRBD1 (6 bases). This CDR3 comprises 15 residues. V was trimmed by 6 bases and J by 2 bases, leaving 16 bases between them. CDR1 is MNHNS and CDR2 is SASEGT in the germline V gene. Here the CDR3 DNA reads TGTGCCAGCAGGGACAGATATAAGCTTAACACTGAAGCTTTCTTT. Translating it yields CASRDRYKLNTEAFF.

The chain links TRBV18 to TRBJ2-6, with D maybe TRBD2 (7 bases). The CDR3 length is 18 residues. V was trimmed by 4 bases and J by 2 bases, leaving 18 bases between them. Germline V gene sequence: CDR1 KGHSH, CDR2 LQKENI. The CDR3 sequence: CASSLRQEAGAGANVLTF. CDR3 nucleotides: TGTGCCAGCTCACTAAGACAGGAGGCGGGGGCTGGGGCCAACGTCCTGACTTTC.

This clonotype has only a few counts. The genes are TRBV29-1 and TRBJ2-2, with D unresolved. Trimming stripped 8 bases from V and 3 bases from J, with 7 bases between. Per the germline V gene, CDR1 is SQVTM and CDR2 is ANQGSEA. This CDR3 has 11 residues. CDR3 sequence reads: CSFRDTGELFF. The CDR3 region has the DNA TGCAGCTTCCGGGACACCGGGGAGCTGTTTTTT.

The J gene is TRBJ1-2, the V gene TRBV3-1, with 8 nucleotides matching TRBD1. Germline lookup yields CDR1 LGHDT and CDR2 YNNKEL (reference sequence). CDR3 size: 15 residues. J was trimmed by 8 bases and V by 5 bases; bases with no gene match: 13. The CDR3 sequence: CASSRTGTGRSGYTF. The DNA for the CDR3 is TGTGCCAGCAGCAGAACTGGGACAGGTCGGTCCGGCTACACCTTC.

The rearrangement joins TRBV12-3 or TRBV12-4 to TRBJ1-1, with D unclear. The length of the CDR3 is 15 residues. The V and J ends lost 1 base and 7 bases respectively, with 16 bases between them. DNA for the CDR3: TGTGCCAGCAGTTTAGTTATAGTGTTTGGGAATGAAGCTTTCTTT. It specifies CASSLVIVFGNEAFF.